Below, 30 T cell receptor beta chains from the same sample are listed, as sequenced in a study of blood T cell repertoires in COVID-19. The method was immunoSEQ multiplex PCR; TCRdb's version includes in-frame clones alone and lacks a portion of them. The repertoire holds around 300,000 clones, with approximately 85% as singletons. Sequenced sample: peripheral blood. These receptors were taken from a woman in her 70s with acute or convalescent COVID-19.

This clone has just a few counts. The chain carries TRBV3-1 (or the pseudogene TRBV3-2) and TRBJ1-2, with D unresolved. V lost 7 bases and J lost 8, with 29 bases in between. Germline-derived CDR1 and CDR2 are LGHDT and YNNKEL (reference sequence). The CDR3 length is 17 residues. The CDR3 protein is CASTFRSPSGSLGGYTF. In nucleotides, the CDR3 is TGTGCCAGCACCTTTAGGAGCCCCTCGGGGAGTTTAGGGGGCTACACCTTC.

On this clone itself: The identical CDR3 is also encoded by other nucleotide sequences in the sample. This rearrangement joins TRBV2 to TRBJ1-1; 7 bases agree with TRBD1. V trimming: 6 bases; J trimming: 3 bases; junction bases outside the gene matches: 7. The CDR3 length is 14 residues. CDR1 SNHLY and CDR2 FYNNEI come from the germline V gene. Here the CDR3 reads CASSRQGGDTEAFF. As DNA, the CDR3 is TGTGCCAGCAGCCGACAGGGTGGGGACACTGAAGCTTTCTTT.

The chain links TRBV6-5 to TRBJ2-7; TRBD1 agrees at 7 bases. The V and J ends lost 4 bases and 6 bases, in that order; junction bases with no gene match: 15. Germline CDR1 is MNHEY and CDR2 is SVGAGI. This CDR3 has 16 amino acids. The CDR3, as DNA: TGTGCCAGCAGTTCTTCCGGCGCTATTGCAGGGGGCGAGCAGTACTTC. It codes for CASSSSGAIAGGEQYF.

This chain joins TRBV28 and TRBJ1-2, with unresolved D. This CDR3 comprises 11 residues. V lost 1 base and J 8 bases, leaving 5 bases between the germline ends. Per the germline V gene, CDR1 is MDHEN and CDR2 is SYDVKM. In nucleotides, the CDR3 is TGTGCCAGCAGTTTATTGGCAGGCTACACCTTC. This codes for CASSLLAGYTF.

CDR3 sequence reads: CASSLVGLLSGNTIYF. As DNA, the CDR3 is TGTGCCAGCAGCTTAGTGGGGCTCCTCTCTGGAAACACCATATATTTT. The J gene is TRBJ1-3, the V gene TRBV7-2; D is possibly TRBD1 (5 bases). V lost 1 base and J 0 bases, leaving 10 bases between the germline ends. CDR3 length: 16 residues. From germline, CDR1 is SGHTA and CDR2 FQGNSA.

Concerning this clone itself: At one end the junction does not follow the germline gene, possibly because of a read error. The chain couples TRBV18 to TRBJ2-7, with TRBD1 matching over 8 bases. CDR3 size: 13 residues. CDR1 and CDR2 from the germline V gene are KGHSH and LQKENI. CDR3 nucleotide sequence: TGTGCCAGCTCTACCGGGACAGGCTACCAGCAGTACTTC. It yields the protein CASSTGTGYQQYF.

The sample holds a few counts of this clone. The V call is TRBV5-1, the J call TRBJ1-2; 7 bases are shared with TRBD1. Germline V gives CDR1 SGHRS, CDR2 YFSETQ. With V trimmed by 0 bases and J by 0 bases, 8 bases remained unmatched. The CDR3 sequence is 17 residues long. CDR3 bases: TGCGCCAGCAGCTTGGGGGACAGTTCTTATCCTAACTATGGCTACACCTTC. Its translation is CASSLGDSSYPNYGYTF.

This chain connects TRBV5-6 to TRBJ2-1, with TRBD1 matching over 10 bases. From germline, CDR1 is SGHDT and CDR2 YYEEEE. This CDR3 is built from 16 residues. After removal of 3 bases from V and 4 bases from J, the junction contained 7 bases not matched to a gene. CDR3 sequence: CASSSTRTGGYNEQFF. The DNA for the CDR3 is TGTGCCAGCAGCTCTACCCGGACAGGGGGATACAATGAGCAGTTCTTC.

This clone occurred once. The J gene is TRBJ2-7, the V gene TRBV11-2; 7 nucleotides match TRBD1. V was clipped by 4 bases and J by 4 bases; unmatched bases: 10. CDR3 length: 15 residues. Germline V gives CDR1 SGHAT, CDR2 FQNNGV. The CDR3 region has the DNA TGTGCCAGCAGCTATTTCGCCGGGACAGCGTACGAGCAGTACTTC. It codes for CASSYFAGTAYEQYF.

The V call is TRBV3-1 (or the pseudogene TRBV3-2), the J call TRBJ2-7; D is uncertain. This CDR3 is built from 15 residues. V gave up 3 bases and J gave up 3 bases, with 15 bases separating them. From germline, CDR1 is LGHDT and CDR2 YNNKEL (reference sequence). CDR3 in DNA: TGTGCCAGCAGCCAGATGGCCGTCCCATACTACGAGCAGTACTTC. Amino acid sequence: CASSQMAVPYYEQYF.

The chain links TRBV6-5 to TRBJ1-1; no definite D call. V was trimmed by 6 bases and J by 0 bases, leaving 8 bases between them. Germline V gene sequence: CDR1 MNHEY, CDR2 SVGAGI. The CDR3 is made up of 13 amino acids. The CDR3 DNA reads as TGTGCCAGCAGCCAGACTTTGAACACTGAAGCTTTCTTT. Its translation: CASSQTLNTEAFF.

The CDR3 DNA is TGTGCCAGCAGCTTACAGGGGAGCGAGCAGTACTTC. Residues: CASSLQGSEQYF. The chain is built from TRBV5-4 and TRBJ2-7, with 7 bases aligning to TRBD1. Germline assignment: CDR1 SGHNT and CDR2 YYREEE (reference sequence). The ends lost 2 bases at V and 6 bases at J; junction bases unmatched: 2. The CDR3 runs 12 residues.

The chain has TRBV18 and TRBJ1-1, with 7 bases aligning to TRBD1. The CDR3 covers 15 residues. Losses at the gene ends were 4 bases for V and 0 bases for J; bases not matched to a gene: 5. Germline assignment: CDR1 KGHSH and CDR2 LQKENI. CDR3 region: CASSRQGTMNTEAFF. The CDR3, as DNA: TGTGCCAGCTCACGACAGGGAACTATGAACACTGAAGCTTTCTTT. The complete variable domain, with remaining parts taken from reference TRBV18 and TRBJ1-1, reads NAGVMQNPRHLVRRRGQEARLRCSPMKGHSHVYWYRQLPEEGLKFMVYLQKENIIDESGMPKERFSAEFPKEGPSILRIQQVVRGDSAAYFCASSRQGTMNTEAFFGQGTRLTVV.

The gene calls are TRBV6-5 and TRBJ1-1; 8 bases line up with TRBD1. With V trimmed by 6 bases and J by 1 base, 4 bases remained unmatched. Per the germline V gene, CDR1 is MNHEY and CDR2 is SVGAGI. This CDR3 is built from 14 residues. Written as DNA, the CDR3 is TGTGCCAGCAGGAAAACAGGGGGGAACACTGAAGCTTTCTTT. As protein: CASRKTGGNTEAFF.

The V and J genes are TRBV4-2 and TRBJ1-1; a weak D match, TRBD1 (5 bases). This CDR3 spans 14 amino acids. V was cut by 0 bases and J by 4 bases, with 9 bases left in between. The germline V gene encodes CDR1 LGHNA and CDR2 YNFKEQ. CDR3 in DNA: TGTGCCAGCAGCCAAGAGGGTAGGGGCACTGAAGCTTTCTTT. Translation: CASSQEGRGTEAFF.

The chain combines TRBV18 with TRBJ1-1; 7 bases are a match to TRBD1. CDR1 is KGHSH and CDR2 is LQKENI in the germline V gene. J gave up 6 bases and V 3 bases, and 7 bases lay outside the gene matches. This CDR3 has 14 amino acids. CDR3 sequence: CASSPNRGISEAFF. CDR3 DNA: TGTGCCAGCTCACCGAACAGGGGTATCTCTGAAGCTTTCTTT.

This clone showed up just a few times. This chain uses TRBV5-8 with TRBJ2-1, with D uncertain. Trimming left V 1 base short and J 4 bases short, with 9 bases between. The CDR3 spans 14 residues. In germline, CDR1 is SGHTS, CDR2 YDEGEE. Here the CDR3 DNA reads TGTGCCAGCAGCTTGTGGGCCCTTTACAATGAGCAGTTCTTC. Residues: CASSLWALYNEQFF.

The rearrangement uses TRBV10-2 and TRBJ1-1; D gene uncertain. CDR1 and CDR2 (germline): WSHSY, SAAADI. The CDR3 spans 16 residues. V lost 0 bases and J lost 0, with 11 bases in between. CDR3 coding DNA: TGCGCCAGCAGTGAGTCGACTGCCTGGGTGAACACTGAAGCTTTCTTT. Translated, it gives CASSESTAWVNTEAFF.

Only a few counts were recorded for this clone. The chain has TRBV14 and TRBJ1-6, with 7 bases that match TRBD1. The CDR3 is 14 amino acids. V trimming: 3 bases; J trimming: 4 bases; junction bases outside the gene matches: 0. Looked up from germline, CDR1 is SGHDN and CDR2 is FVKESK. CDR3 DNA: TGTGCCAGCAGCCAGGGACAGTATAATTCACCCCTCCACTTT. Translated, it gives CASSQGQYNSPLHF.

The V call is TRBV19, the J call TRBJ1-2; 7 nucleotides agree with TRBD1. Germline trimming cut 5 bases from V and 4 bases from J; bases unmatched to any gene: 13. This CDR3 has 16 residues. Germline V gene sequence: CDR1 LNHDA, CDR2 SQIVND (reference sequence). CDR3 protein: CASSPGTAYSGYGYTF. The CDR3 DNA follows: TGTGCCAGTAGTCCCGGGACAGCATACTCGGGCTATGGCTACACCTTC.

The chain has TRBV5-1 and TRBJ2-2; the match to TRBD1 covers 10 bases. Per germline, CDR1 SGHRS and CDR2 YFSETQ. This CDR3 region has 15 residues. Trimming cost V 5 bases and J 5 bases; bases outside gene matches: 6. The DNA of the CDR3 is TGCGCCAGCAGAACCGGGACAGGGGAGACCGGGGAGCTGTTTTTT. It specifies CASRTGTGETGELFF.

This clone showed up just a few times. The V and J genes are TRBV4-1 and TRBJ2-7; TRBD1 might be the D (6 bases). The V gene's germline CDR1 is MGHRA and CDR2 YSYEKL. The germline V and J ends were trimmed by 6 bases and 5 bases, with 17 bases remaining between them. This CDR3 is built from 14 residues. In DNA, the CDR3 is TGCGCCAGCAGTTCCCCGGGACACAGGGACGAGCAGTACTTC. Protein sequence: CASSSPGHRDEQYF.

On this clone itself: The sample contains more than one DNA sequence encoding this CDR3. CDR3 loop: CASSQIGGTEAFF. Written as DNA, the CDR3 is TGTGCCAGCAGCCAAATCGGGGGAACTGAAGCTTTCTTT. The gene calls are TRBV3-1 (or the pseudogene TRBV3-2) and TRBJ1-1; tentative D call: TRBD1 (5 bases). The CDR3 sequence is 13 residues long. V was shortened by 2 bases and J by 5 bases, with 9 bases between the two germline ends. CDR1 and CDR2 from the germline V gene are LGHDT and YNNKEL (reference sequence).

CDR3 residues: CASSRATGEQFF. The CDR3 DNA follows: TGTGCCAGCAGCCGCGCCACCGGGGAGCAGTTCTTC. This sequence joins TRBV3-1 (or the pseudogene TRBV3-2) and TRBJ2-1; D gene unclear. The germline gives CDR1 LGHDT, CDR2 YNNKEL (reference sequence). The CDR3 is made up of 12 amino acids. V was shortened by 4 bases and J by 10 bases, with 11 bases between the two germline ends.

The J gene is TRBJ1-1, the V gene TRBV12-5, with D unresolved. The V end was cut by 6 bases, the J end by 3 bases, with 8 bases between. Germline V CDR1 and CDR2: LGHNT, FRNRAP. This CDR3 contains 12 residues. In nucleotides, the CDR3 is TGTGCTAGTGGACGGGTCTACACTGAAGCTTTCTTT. Protein sequence: CASGRVYTEAFF.

CDR3 amino acids: CASSLQENTEAFF. Here the CDR3 DNA reads TGTGCCAGCAGCTTACAGGAGAACACTGAAGCTTTCTTT. This chain links TRBV7-3 with TRBJ1-1; D is uncertain. Germline V CDR1 and CDR2: SGHTA, FQGTGA. Between the trimmed V and J ends, which lost 2 bases and 1 base, there was a span of 5 bases. This CDR3 spans 13 amino acids.

This chain uses TRBV7-7 with TRBJ2-2; 12 positions agree with TRBD2. Per germline, CDR1 SSHAT and CDR2 FNYEAQ (reference sequence). The CDR3 has 14 residues. V gave up 5 bases and J gave up 6 bases; unmatched junction bases: 1. The CDR3: CASSRLAGAGELFF. The CDR3 DNA is TGTGCCAGCAGCCGACTAGCGGGGGCCGGGGAGCTGTTTTTT.

This clone was observed many times. The rearrangement uses TRBV15 and TRBJ2-2, with a tentative D call TRBD1 (7 bases). V lost 5 bases, J lost 5 bases, and 24 bases lay in between. The germline V gene has CDR1 LNHNV and CDR2 YYDKDF (reference sequence). The CDR3 runs to 18 residues. The CDR3 DNA reads as TGTGCCACCAGCGCGCGAAGGGGGCGTGGCGGGGAGACCGGGGAGCTGTTTTTT. This sequence encodes CATSARRGRGGETGELFF.

The CDR3 DNA reads as TGTGCCAGCAGCCTAATCCGGGACAGGAGAAAAACCGGGGAGCTGTTTTTT. Amino acids: CASSLIRDRRKTGELFF. The V call is TRBV11-2, the J call TRBJ2-2, with 8 bases aligning to TRBD1. This CDR3 has 17 amino acids. Trimming took 5 bases from V and 5 from J; bases not matched to a gene: 13. Per the germline V gene, CDR1 is SGHAT and CDR2 is FQNNGV.

The chain couples TRBV3-1 (or the pseudogene TRBV3-2) to TRBJ2-3; 12 nucleotides line up with TRBD2. This CDR3 is built from 18 residues. V was clipped by 3 bases and J by 5 bases; unmatched bases: 12. The V gene's germline CDR1 is LGHDT and CDR2 YNNKEL (reference sequence). CDR3 bases: TGTGCCAGCAGCCACCACCTAGCTCTAGCGGGGGGGGGAGATACGCAGTATTTT. This gives the protein CASSHHLALAGGGDTQYF.